These T cell receptor beta chains were read from a single sample in a study of control samples from healthy donors and cancer patients. Repertoires were generated with immunoSEQ multiplex PCR, while TCRdb's copy carries only in-frame clones and drops some. The sample includes roughly 130,000 clones, more than 85% seen only once; the top ten take around 10%. The source material was blood. The receptor set was obtained from a woman in her twenties or thirties in good health. Both conserved end residues are part of each CDR3.

J gene | V gene | CDR3 protein
TRBJ2-7 | TRBV7-2 | CASSPLRDSEQYF
TRBJ1-4 | TRBV12-1 | CASSLTYSSATNEKLFF
TRBJ2-7 | TRBV6-5 | CASRRGAYEQYF
TRBJ2-1 | TRBV18 | CASSPRGGNEQFF
TRBJ1-2 | TRBV28 | CASSSVGGPSGGNYGYTF
TRBJ2-3 | TRBV6-5 | CAIRPGLATDTQYF
TRBJ2-5 | TRBV6-5 | CATKLGTVKETQYF
TRBJ2-5 | TRBV19 | CARQRRPPGQWTLAGVWETQYF
TRBJ2-7 | TRBV30 | CAWTQAGGQGEQYF
TRBJ1-4 | TRBV28 | CASSLWGVGEKLFF
TRBJ2-7 | TRBV4-2 | CASSSGTNSYEQYF
TRBJ1-3 | TRBV11-2 | CASSSHHGQRSGNTIYF
TRBJ2-1 | TRBV19 | CASSVTGVSAYNEQFF
TRBJ2-3 | TRBV11-1 | CASSITAGGGADTQYF
TRBJ1-1 | TRBV5-1 | CASSKTVNTEAFF
TRBJ1-2 | TRBV19 | CASSPGTGYDYGYTF
TRBJ1-2 | TRBV25-1 | CASSETSHYGYTF
TRBJ1-1 | TRBV18 | CASSPGRGTEAFF
TRBJ1-4 | TRBV19 | CASSDIPAGGEKLFF
TRBJ1-3 | TRBV7-2 | CASSLARPGNTIYF
TRBJ1-3 | TRBV2 | CASSEAPSGNTIYF
TRBJ2-3 | TRBV30 | CAWTAGDTQYF
TRBJ2-3 | TRBV9 | CASSPRVQGAGTDTQYF
TRBJ2-1 | TRBV24-1 | CATSDLTRHLFF
TRBJ1-1 | TRBV30 | CAWIRDRVAEAFF
TRBJ2-2 | TRBV5-4 | CASGGLAGNTGELFF
TRBJ2-1 | TRBV7-8 | CASSLVRHNEQFF
TRBJ2-5 | TRBV13 | CASTPRASGAQYF
TRBJ2-2 | TRBV7-8 | CALRVRGTGELFF
TRBJ1-5 | TRBV28 | CASSVRALIPQHF
TRBJ2-2 | TRBV6-4 | CASSLSRDTGELFF
TRBJ1-2 | TRBV9 | CASSPLGPNYGYTF
TRBJ2-7 | TRBV11-2 | CASRSLGRRATYEQYF
TRBJ1-3 | TRBV30 | CAWKGSGNTIYF
TRBJ1-3 | TRBV9 | CASSVEASSGNTIYF
TRBJ2-3 | TRBV4-2 | CASSLSSAGSTDTQYF
TRBJ2-7 | TRBV6-6 | CASSYGTSGRGYEQYF
TRBJ2-7 | TRBV25-1 | CASSEGGGSEQYF
TRBJ1-1 | TRBV6-5 | CASTTGGPLAEAFF
TRBJ2-7 | TRBV27 | CASSGWRDSYEQYF
TRBJ2-3 | TRBV23-1 | CASRNSTNRYSSSGIGGTDTQYF